This T cell receptor beta chain comes out of a study of OX40 agonist ivuxolimab in advanced cancers. Study-wide points: Dosing at 0.1 to 3.0 mg/kg was accompanied by clonal expansion of CD4+ and CD8+ blood T cells by week 6. People who partly responded at 0.1-3.0 mg/kg had some of the least clonal expansion seen. On average, CD8+ T cells had more expanded clones than CD4+.

Notes on this clone: The antigen is undetermined.

CDR1 and CDR2 (germline): LNHDA, SQIVND (reference sequence). V lost 0 bases, J lost 6 bases, and 11 bases stayed unmatched. This CDR3 is built from 19 residues. TCRdb's copy holds only in-frame clones and misses some; the assay was immunoSEQ multiplex PCR. The data show 55,000 to 90,000 clones, about 86% seen once. The sequence derives from an adult with an advanced solid tumor such as melanoma, head and neck, liver or kidney cancer. This rearrangement joins TRBV19 to TRBJ2-3, with 14 bases fitting TRBD2. Sequences were derived from CD4+ or CD8+ T cells sorted from blood, sampled in a trial of the OX40 agonist ivuxolimab. The CDR3 region is CASSIDGPGTSGSFDTQYF. DNA for the CDR3: TGTGCCAGTAGTATAGATGGTCCCGGGACTAGCGGGAGCTTCGATACGCAGTATTTT.